This T cell receptor beta chain was recorded in a study of T cell repertoires in cytomegalovirus infection. As for the study in general: CMV infection together with matching HLA type was indicated by public TCR beta signatures. Findings and limits, study-wide: CMV carriers having the relevant HLA were flagged by cumulative public TCR beta family frequency. HLA-C-restricted, CMV-specific TCR beta clonotypes were dominant ex vivo.

TCRdb re-analysed the reads in MiXCR, keeping a single row per CDR3 protein. The repertoire holds more than 20,000 distinct CDR3 sequences, with 22% as singletons. Germline lookup yields CDR1 PRHDT and CDR2 FYEKMQ (reference sequence). The CDR3 extends over 19 amino acids. V was pared by 5 bases and J by 0 bases, with 10 bases of the junction left unmatched. This clonotype was seen a handful of times. The target antigen is unknown. This receptor was taken from a human donor in good health (CMV status not recorded). Some clones in this sample may be carry-over from other donors' samples. The gene calls are TRBV13 and TRBJ2-3; TRBD2 agrees at 14 bases. The specimen comprised CD8+ T cells from cultured PBMCs, sampled from culture after CMV antigen stimulation. The chain's CDR3 is CASSHAGTSGGYSTDTQYF. In DNA form, the CDR3 reads TGTGCCAGCAGCCATGCCGGGACTAGCGGGGGATATAGCACAGATACGCAGTATTTT.